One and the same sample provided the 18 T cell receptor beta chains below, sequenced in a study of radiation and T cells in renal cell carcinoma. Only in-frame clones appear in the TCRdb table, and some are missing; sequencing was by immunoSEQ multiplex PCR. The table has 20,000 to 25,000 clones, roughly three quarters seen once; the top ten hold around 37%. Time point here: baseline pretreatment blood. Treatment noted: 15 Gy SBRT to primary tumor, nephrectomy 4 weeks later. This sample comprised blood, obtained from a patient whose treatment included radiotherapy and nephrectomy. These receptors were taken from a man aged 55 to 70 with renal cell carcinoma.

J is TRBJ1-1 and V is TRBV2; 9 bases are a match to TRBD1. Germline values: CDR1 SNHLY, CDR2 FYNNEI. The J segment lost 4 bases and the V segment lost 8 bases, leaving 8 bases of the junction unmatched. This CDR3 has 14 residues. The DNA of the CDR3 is TGTGCCAGCCAACAGGGGGCCTATAGCACTGAAGCTTTCTTT. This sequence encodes CASQQGAYSTEAFF.

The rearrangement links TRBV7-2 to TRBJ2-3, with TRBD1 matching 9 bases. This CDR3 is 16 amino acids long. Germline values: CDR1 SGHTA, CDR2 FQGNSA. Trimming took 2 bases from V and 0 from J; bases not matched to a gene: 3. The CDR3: CASSLMGTGSTDTQYF. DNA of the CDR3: TGTGCCAGCAGCTTAATGGGGACAGGGAGCACAGATACGCAGTATTTT.

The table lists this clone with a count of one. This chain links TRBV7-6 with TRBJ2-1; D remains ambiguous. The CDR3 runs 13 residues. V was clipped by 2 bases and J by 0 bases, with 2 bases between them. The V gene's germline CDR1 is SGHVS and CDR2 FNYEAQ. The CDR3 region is CASSLSSYNEQFF. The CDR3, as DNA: TGTGCCAGCAGCTTAAGCTCCTACAATGAGCAGTTCTTC.

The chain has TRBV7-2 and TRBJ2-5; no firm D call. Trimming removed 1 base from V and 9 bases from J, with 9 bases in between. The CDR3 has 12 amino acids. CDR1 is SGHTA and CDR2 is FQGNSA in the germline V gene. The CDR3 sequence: CASSLVAESQYF. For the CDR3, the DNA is TGTGCCAGCAGCTTAGTCGCCGAGTCCCAGTACTTC. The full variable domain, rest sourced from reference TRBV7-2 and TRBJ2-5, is GAGVSQSPSNKVTEKGKDVELRCDPISGHTALYWYRQSLGQGLEFLIYFQGNSAPDKSGLPSDRFSAERTGGSVSTLTIQRTQQEDSAVYLCASSLVAESQYFGPGTRLLVL.

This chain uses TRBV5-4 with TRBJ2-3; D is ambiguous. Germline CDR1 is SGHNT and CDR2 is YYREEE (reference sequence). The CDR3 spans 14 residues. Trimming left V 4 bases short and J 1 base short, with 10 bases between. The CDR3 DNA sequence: TGTGCCAGCAGCGACCGTTGGGGCACAGATACGCAGTATTTT. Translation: CASSDRWGTDTQYF.

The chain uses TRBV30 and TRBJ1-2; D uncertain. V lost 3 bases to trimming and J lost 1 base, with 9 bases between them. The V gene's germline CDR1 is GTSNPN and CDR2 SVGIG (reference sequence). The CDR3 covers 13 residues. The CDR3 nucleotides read TGTGCCTGGAGCGGACTCCGTAACTATGGCTACACCTTC. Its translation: CAWSGLRNYGYTF.

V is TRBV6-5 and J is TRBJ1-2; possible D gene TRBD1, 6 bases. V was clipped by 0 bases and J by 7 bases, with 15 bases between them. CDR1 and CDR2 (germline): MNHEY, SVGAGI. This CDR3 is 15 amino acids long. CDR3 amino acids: CASSYSQGRISGYTF. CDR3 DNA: TGTGCCAGCAGTTACTCGCAGGGGCGCATCTCTGGCTACACCTTC.

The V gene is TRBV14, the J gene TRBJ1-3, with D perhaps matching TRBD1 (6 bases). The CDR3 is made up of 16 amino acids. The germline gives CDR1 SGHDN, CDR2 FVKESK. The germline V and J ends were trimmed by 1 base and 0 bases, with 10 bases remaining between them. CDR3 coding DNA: TGTGCCAGCAGCCAAGCAGGACAGCTCTCTGGAAACACCATATATTTT. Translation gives CASSQAGQLSGNTIYF.

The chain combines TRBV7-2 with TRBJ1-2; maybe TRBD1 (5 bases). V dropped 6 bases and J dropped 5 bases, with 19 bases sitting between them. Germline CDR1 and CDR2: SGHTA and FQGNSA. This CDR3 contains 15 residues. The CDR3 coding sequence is TGTGCCAGCAGGCAAACCGGGGCCCAGGGTTATGGCTACACCTTC. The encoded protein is CASRQTGAQGYGYTF.

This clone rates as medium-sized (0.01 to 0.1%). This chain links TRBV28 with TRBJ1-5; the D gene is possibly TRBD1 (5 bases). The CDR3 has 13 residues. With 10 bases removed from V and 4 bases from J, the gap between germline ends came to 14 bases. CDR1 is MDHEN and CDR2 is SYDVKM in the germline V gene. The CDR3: CAIQRKGNQPQHF. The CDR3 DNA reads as TGTGCCATCCAAAGGAAGGGGAATCAGCCCCAGCATTTT. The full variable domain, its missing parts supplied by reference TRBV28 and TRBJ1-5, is DVKVTQSSRYLVKRTGEKVFLECVQDMDHENMFWYRQDPGLGLRLIYFSYDVKMKEKGDIPEGYSVSREKKERFSLILESASTNQTSMYLCAIQRKGNQPQHFGDGTRLSIL.

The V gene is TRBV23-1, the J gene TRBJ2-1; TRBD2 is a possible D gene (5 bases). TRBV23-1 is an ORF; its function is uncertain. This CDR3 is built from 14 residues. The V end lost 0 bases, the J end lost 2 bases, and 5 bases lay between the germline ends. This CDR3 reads CASSQSRAYNEQFF. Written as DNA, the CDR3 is TGCGCCAGCAGTCAATCGCGGGCCTACAATGAGCAGTTCTTC.

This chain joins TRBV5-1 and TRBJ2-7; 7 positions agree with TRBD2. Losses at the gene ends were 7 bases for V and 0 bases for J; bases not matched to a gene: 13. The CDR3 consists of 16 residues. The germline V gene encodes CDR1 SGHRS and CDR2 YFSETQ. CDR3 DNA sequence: TGCGCCAGCTCCACGGCGGGGGAGGGATACTCCTACGAGCAGTACTTC. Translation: CASSTAGEGYSYEQYF.

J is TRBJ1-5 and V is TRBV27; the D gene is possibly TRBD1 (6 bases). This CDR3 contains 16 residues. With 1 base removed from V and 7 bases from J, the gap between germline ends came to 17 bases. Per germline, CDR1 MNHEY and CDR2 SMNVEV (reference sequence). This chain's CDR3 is CASSLWDKDLSQPQHF. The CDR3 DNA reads TGTGCCAGCAGTTTATGGGACAAGGATTTGTCCCAGCCCCAGCATTTT.

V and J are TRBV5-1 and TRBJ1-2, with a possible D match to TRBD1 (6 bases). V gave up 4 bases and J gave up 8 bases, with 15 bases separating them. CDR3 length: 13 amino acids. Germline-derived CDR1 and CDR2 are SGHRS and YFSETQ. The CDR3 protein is CASSGGQPGGYTF. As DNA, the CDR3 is TGCGCCAGCAGCGGAGGACAGCCGGGAGGCTACACCTTC. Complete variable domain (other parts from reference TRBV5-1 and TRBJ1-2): KAGVTQTPRYLIKTRGQQVTLSCSPISGHRSVSWYQQTPGQGLQFLFEYFSETQRNKGNFPGRFSGRQFSNSRSEMNVSTLELGDSALYLCASSGGQPGGYTFGSGTRLTVV.

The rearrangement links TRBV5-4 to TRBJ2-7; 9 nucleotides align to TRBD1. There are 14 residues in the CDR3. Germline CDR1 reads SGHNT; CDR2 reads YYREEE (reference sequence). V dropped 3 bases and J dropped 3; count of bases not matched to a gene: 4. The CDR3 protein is CASSSGTGFYEQYF. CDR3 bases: TGTGCCAGCAGCTCCGGGACAGGGTTCTACGAGCAGTACTTC.

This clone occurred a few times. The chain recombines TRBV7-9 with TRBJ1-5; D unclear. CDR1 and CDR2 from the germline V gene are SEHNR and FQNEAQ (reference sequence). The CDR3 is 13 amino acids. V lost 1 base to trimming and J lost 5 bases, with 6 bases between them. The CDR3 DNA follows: TGTGCCAGCAGCTTAGACAGTTATCAGCCCCAGCATTTT. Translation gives CASSLDSYQPQHF.

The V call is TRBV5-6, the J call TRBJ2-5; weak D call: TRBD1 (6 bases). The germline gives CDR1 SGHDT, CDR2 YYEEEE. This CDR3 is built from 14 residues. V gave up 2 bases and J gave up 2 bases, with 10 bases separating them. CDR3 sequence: CASSLLTGQETQYF. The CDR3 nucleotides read TGTGCCAGCAGCTTATTAACAGGGCAAGAGACCCAGTACTTC.

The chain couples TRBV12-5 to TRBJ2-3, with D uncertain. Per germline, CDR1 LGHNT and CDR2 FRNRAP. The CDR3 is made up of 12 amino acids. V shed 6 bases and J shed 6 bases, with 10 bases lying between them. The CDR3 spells CASGPSLDTQYF. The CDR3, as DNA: TGTGCTAGTGGACCTAGTCTGGATACGCAGTATTTT.